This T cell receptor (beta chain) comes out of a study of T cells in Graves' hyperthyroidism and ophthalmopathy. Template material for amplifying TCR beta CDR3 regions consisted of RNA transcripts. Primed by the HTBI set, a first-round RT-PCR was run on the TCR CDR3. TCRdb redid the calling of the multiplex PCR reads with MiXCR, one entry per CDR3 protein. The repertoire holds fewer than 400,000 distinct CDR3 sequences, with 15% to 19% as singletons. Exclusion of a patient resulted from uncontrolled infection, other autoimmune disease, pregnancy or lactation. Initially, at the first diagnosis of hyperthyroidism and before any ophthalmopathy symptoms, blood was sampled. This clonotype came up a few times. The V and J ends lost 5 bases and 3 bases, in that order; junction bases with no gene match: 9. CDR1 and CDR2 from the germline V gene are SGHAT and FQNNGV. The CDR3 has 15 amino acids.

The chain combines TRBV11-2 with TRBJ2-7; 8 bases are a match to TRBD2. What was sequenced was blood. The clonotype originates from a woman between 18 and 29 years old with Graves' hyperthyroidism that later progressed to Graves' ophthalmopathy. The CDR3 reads CASSPYPGRGYEQYF. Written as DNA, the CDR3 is TGTGCCAGCAGCCCCTACCCCGGGAGGGGCTACGAGCAGTACTTC. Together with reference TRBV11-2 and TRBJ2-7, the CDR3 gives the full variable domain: EAGVAQSPRYKIIEKRQSVAFWCNPISGHATLYWYQQILGQGPKLLIQFQNNGVVDDSQLPKDRFSAERLKGVDSTLKIQPAKLEDSAVYLCASSPYPGRGYEQYFGPGTRLTVT.